The present TCR beta chain was sequenced within a study of T cell repertoires in cytomegalovirus infection. Whole-study context: Public TCR beta signatures provided an indication of both CMV infection and a matching HLA type. Study-level points and caveats: Public TCR beta family frequency separated CMV-and-HLA carriers, including in an independent cohort. Ex vivo, HLA-C-restricted CMV-specific TCR beta clonotypes prevailed over the rest of the response.

From the reads, TCRdb called clonotypes with MiXCR, one entry per CDR3 protein. The repertoire consists of some 250,000 distinct CDR3 sequences, with approximately 9% occurring once and the leading ten covering over 13%. After removal of 4 bases from V and 8 bases from J, the junction contained 4 bases not matched to a gene. The CDR3 loop spans 13 amino acids. Regarding this clonotype: Its antigen is not known.

The sample was PBMCs. V usage is TRBV12-3 or TRBV12-4 and J usage is TRBJ2-1, with 8 bases fitting TRBD1. The clonotype was recovered from a human donor in good health (CMV status not recorded). Some clones in this sample may be carry-over from other donors' samples. CDR3 coding DNA: TGTGCCAGCAGTTCGGACAGGGCCGATGAGCAGTTCTTC. Its translation: CASSSDRADEQFF.